This section outlines one TCR beta chain sequence together with its context. CDR3 length: 17 residues. V lost 5 bases to trimming and J lost 5 bases; unmatched junction nucleotides: 12. Germline V gene lookup returns CDR1 MNHNY and CDR2 SVGAGI (reference sequence). This record belongs to a study of blood T cell repertoires in COVID-19. Clones were read by immunoSEQ multiplex PCR, and TCRdb kept only the in-frame ones, dropping some. The sample lists 150,000 to 200,000 clones, 86% occurring once. The TCR sequence derives from an elderly woman in a cohort sampled during active or convalescent COVID-19. V and J are TRBV6-6 and TRBJ2-2; the match to TRBD1 covers 9 bases. Sequences were obtained from peripheral blood. The CDR3 DNA reads TGTGCCAGCAGTCCAAATCCCGGGACAGGGCCAACCGGGGAGCTGTTTTTT. Translation: CASSPNPGTGPTGELFF.